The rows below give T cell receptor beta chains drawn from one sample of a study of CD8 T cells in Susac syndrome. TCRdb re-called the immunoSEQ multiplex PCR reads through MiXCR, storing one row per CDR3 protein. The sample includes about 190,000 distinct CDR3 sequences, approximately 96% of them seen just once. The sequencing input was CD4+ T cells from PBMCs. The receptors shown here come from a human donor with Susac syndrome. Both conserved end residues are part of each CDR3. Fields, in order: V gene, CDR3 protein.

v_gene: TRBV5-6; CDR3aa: CASSLLAGEWKQYF
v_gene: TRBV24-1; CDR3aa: CATSEAVVDTQYF
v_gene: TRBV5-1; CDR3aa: CASSSQTGYSDIQYF
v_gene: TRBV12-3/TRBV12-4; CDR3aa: CASSLDRVQPQHF
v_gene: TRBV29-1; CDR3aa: CSVWDNEQFF
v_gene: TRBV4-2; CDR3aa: CASSQDIETQYF
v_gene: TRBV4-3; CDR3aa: CASSQDLGGGETQYF
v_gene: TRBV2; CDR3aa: CASSSGTREGPQHF
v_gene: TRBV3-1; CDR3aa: CASNYRGNTEAFF
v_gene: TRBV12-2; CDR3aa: CASRTPPRAYEQYF
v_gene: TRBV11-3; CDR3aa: CASSLRVSSSGANVLTF
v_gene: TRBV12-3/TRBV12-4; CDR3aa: CASRDRVEGDQYF
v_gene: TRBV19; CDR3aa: CASSPRQGRFTEAFF
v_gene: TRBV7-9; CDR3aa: CASSSSGYEAFF
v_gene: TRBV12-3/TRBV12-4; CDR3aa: CASSPRLAGGEETQYF
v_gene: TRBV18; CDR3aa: CASSGRDSPLHF
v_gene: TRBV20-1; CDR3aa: CSARGTGDQPQHF
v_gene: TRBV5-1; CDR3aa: CASSTGQAGDTQYF
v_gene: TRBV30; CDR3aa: CAWIPGQVNTEAFF
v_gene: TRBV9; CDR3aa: CASSPATGWTTEAFF
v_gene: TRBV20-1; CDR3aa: CSAITPSGGAEDTQYF
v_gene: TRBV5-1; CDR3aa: CASSLGLSGDRQETQYF
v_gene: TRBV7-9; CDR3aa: CASSLAEYQETQYF
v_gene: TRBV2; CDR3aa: CASGGQETQYF
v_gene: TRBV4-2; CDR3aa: CASSQDPAGTIDVLTF
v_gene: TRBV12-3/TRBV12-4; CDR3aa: CASSFRQYGYTF
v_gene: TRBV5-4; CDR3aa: CASSSTSGVMGETQYF
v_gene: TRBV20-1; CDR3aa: CSARNSDTDTQYF
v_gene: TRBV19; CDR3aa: CASQEPYQETQYF
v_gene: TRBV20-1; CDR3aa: CSAASGGAAGANVLTF
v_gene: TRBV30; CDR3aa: CAWSADRTVHF
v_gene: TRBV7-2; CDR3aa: CASSLALWSDTQYF
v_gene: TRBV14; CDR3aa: CASSTRIDTGELFF
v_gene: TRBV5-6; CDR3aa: CASSLGSLYEQYF
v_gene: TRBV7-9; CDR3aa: CASSLGGPRVSTGELFF
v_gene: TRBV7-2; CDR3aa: CASSSDRVSYNEQFF
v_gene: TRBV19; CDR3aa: CATHDRADSPLHF
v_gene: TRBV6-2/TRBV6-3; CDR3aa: CASSYSTSGGHSSYNEQFF
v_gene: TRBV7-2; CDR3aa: CASSLRTSGGSYEQYF
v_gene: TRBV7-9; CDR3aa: CASSSRILATEQYF
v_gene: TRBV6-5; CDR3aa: CASSYSIIKGKSGNTIYF
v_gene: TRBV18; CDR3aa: CASSQWADEAFF
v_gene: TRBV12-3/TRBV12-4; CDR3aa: CASSLEVYNEQFF
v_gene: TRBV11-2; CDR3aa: CASSGQGASGTEAFF
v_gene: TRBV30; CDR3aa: CAWSAYRGRGYTF
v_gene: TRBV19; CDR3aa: CATASEGVPRSSYNSPLHF
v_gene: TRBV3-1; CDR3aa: CASSQDFYSPLHF
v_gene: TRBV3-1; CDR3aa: CASSRRQENTEAFF
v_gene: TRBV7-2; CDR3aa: CASSSPALGRGDTQYF